This T cell receptor (beta chain) is drawn from a study of beta chain features in type 1 diabetes. Regarding the study as a whole: Shortening that was moderate but significant affected the TCRB CDR3s of Type 1 diabetes patients in all four CD4+ subsets. Cells carrying high TCR expression could end up over-represented when cDNA is sequenced. VDJ junctions from type 1 diabetes patients carried fewer insertions and larger deletions.

The study reverse transcribed the entire isolated RNA, so it sequenced expressed TCRB transcripts. Method: immunoSEQ multiplex PCR; TCRdb's copy keeps in-frame clones and lacks some. The sample includes 400,000 or so clones, around 10% seen only once; the top ten take about 0.6%. This CDR3 is 14 amino acids long. Germline V gives CDR1 SEHNR, CDR2 FQNEAQ (reference sequence). V lost 7 bases to trimming and J lost 4 bases, with 14 bases between them. Isolation of CD4+ naive, central memory, regulatory and stem cell-like memory cells was achieved by sorting via CD45RO/CCR7/CD25/CD127/CD95/CD27. Purity of each sorted population was above 95%. This clone appeared a few times. Its target is unknown.

The sample comprised central memory CD4+ T cells from blood. The receptor was derived from a man aged 25 to 40 with type 1 diabetes. V gene TRBV7-9 combines with J gene TRBJ1-5; unclear D gene. As DNA, the CDR3 is TGTGCCAGCACACGCCTAGGGAGTAATCAGCCCCAGCATTTT. As protein: CASTRLGSNQPQHF.